This T cell receptor beta chain was captured in a study of T cell responses to AZD1222 COVID-19 vaccine (dated by TCRdb to the early 2020s). With regard to the full study: AZD1222 recipients with second doses at about 4 weeks or about 12 weeks were pooled, because spike-specific TCR depth and breadth did not differ between schedules. TCR sequencing was performed for 230 to 250 trial participants, of whom about 200 were given two doses of AZD1222 and around 26 were given two doses of MenACWY control vaccine. Trial participants were enrolled by age into subgroups of 18-55, 56-69 and 70-plus years, and approximately 150, 30 and 60 TCR-sequenced participants, respectively, were included in these subgroups.

Regarding this clone: No antigen is known for it. No much larger clone is present one base from it, and per-base qualities are unavailable.

The investigation overall reported the following: Most participants were white British and females outnumbered males, and the authors suggested that clonal diversity may have been underestimated. The 56-69-year group was small, and its depth increase did not reach significance, likely because of low power. Spike-specific TCR breadth and depth rose significantly after two AZD1222 doses compared with day 0 and with MenACWY recipients. Conclusions about previously exposed vaccinees were limited because only six AZD1222 recipients were SARS-CoV-2 seropositive at baseline. CD4 TCRs associated with the vaccine covered the entire spike protein, and the dominant responses were in regions 160-218 and 743-854. Because no samples from the day 14 peak response were available, repertoires could be characterized only after the peak T cell response. Reportedly, almost half of the unique spike-specific TCRs recognized epitopes lying outside the regions that are mutated in the B.1.351 and B.1.1.7 variants.

The CDR3 regions of human TCRbeta chains were analyzed by immunosequencing. The original methods were these. TCRs in the repertoires were compared against a reference library of SARS-CoV-2-specific TCRs that had been generated with the MIRA antigen-specificity platform. Breadth was defined as the fraction of unique TCRs that were SARS-CoV-2-associated. Depth was defined as the fraction of total T cells that were SARS-CoV-2-associated. Each spike-specific TCR was assigned to its reactive spike region and to a CD4 or CD8 class using the MIRA data. Log10-transformed breadth and depth values were compared by one-way ANOVA with Sidak's multiple comparisons tests. In its TCRdb copy, this immuneACCESS table keeps in-frame sequences only and misses some clones. Where compared with another copy, unresolved V genes explain less than half of these, and the others have no known cause. V and J calls and clone size follow that table, whereas D and trimming were derived from the DNA. The sample data list over 150,000 clones, and 88% of these were observed just once. The ten largest clones add up to around 3% of the sample.

The time point label corresponds to: baseline before first vaccination. Samples from vaccinated people were obtained from the UK trials COV001 and COV002, which included a single-blind randomized controlled phase 2/3 trial of AZD1222 (ChAdOx1 nCoV-19) in healthy adults. Trial participant PBMC samples were collected at day 0 and day 28 after the second dose for TCRbeta chain sequencing. V drops 5 bases and J drops 0 bases, leaving 14 bases in between. Reading from cysteine to phenylalanine, the CDR3 counts 16 amino acids. CDR3 DNA only is kept here, 48 bases in frame from base 1. CDR1 SGHTA and CDR2 FQGNSA were looked up in the germline V gene.

This receptor was identified in an adult in good health. This specimen was peripheral blood, taken on day 0 of AZD1222 vaccination. This sequence uses TRBV7-2 and TRBJ1-3; a tentative D match to TRBD1 spans 6 bases. The DNA sequence follows: TGTGCCAGCAGCCCCTTGGGGGCAGCCTCTGGAAACACCATATATTTT. Its protein product is CASSPLGAASGNTIYF.